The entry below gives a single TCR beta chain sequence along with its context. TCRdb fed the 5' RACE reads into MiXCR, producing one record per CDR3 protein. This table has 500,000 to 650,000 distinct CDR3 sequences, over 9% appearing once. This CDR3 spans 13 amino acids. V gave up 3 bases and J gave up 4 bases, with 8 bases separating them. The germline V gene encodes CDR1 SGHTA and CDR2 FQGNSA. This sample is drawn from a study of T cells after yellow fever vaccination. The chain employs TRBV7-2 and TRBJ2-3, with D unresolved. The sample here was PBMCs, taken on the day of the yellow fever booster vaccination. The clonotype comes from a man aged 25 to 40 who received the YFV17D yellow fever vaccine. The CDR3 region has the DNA TGTGCCAGCAGCTTGGCTCGGCCAGATACGCAGTATTTT. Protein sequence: CASSLARPDTQYF.